Included here is one TCR beta chain sequence, with context. The specificity of this receptor is unknown. No base quality information exists; no much larger clone differs at one position. The data were taken from a study of technical replicates of blood from a few donors (dated by TCRdb to about 2017). The CDR3 goes from the cysteine to the phenylalanine over 14 residues. The read is trimmed to its CDR3 DNA, 42 bases read in frame from base 1. V gives up 3 bases and J gives up 5 bases, and the segment between their germline ends measures 16 bases. CDR1 GTSNPN and CDR2 SVGIG were looked up in the germline V gene (reference sequence). Library generation was performed with the immunoSEQ multiplex PCR assay. What TCRdb holds here is the immuneACCESS table cut down to in-frame rearrangements. Part of the clones is not present; checked against another copy, under half of the missing clones reflect an unresolved V gene, and the others are unexplained. Present in this sample are some 63,000 clones, approximately 90% of which were seen just once. About 5% of the sample is in the top ten clones.

What was sequenced was PBMCs. Recombination joined TRBV30 with TRBJ2-5; TRBD2 is a weak D gene call, 6 bases matching. This clonotype originated in a human donor in good health. Some clones in this sample may be carry-over from other donors' samples. The nucleotides read TGTGCCTGGAGGCTATGGAGGGTGGGGGAGACCCAGTACTTC. Translated, this is CAWRLWRVGETQYF.